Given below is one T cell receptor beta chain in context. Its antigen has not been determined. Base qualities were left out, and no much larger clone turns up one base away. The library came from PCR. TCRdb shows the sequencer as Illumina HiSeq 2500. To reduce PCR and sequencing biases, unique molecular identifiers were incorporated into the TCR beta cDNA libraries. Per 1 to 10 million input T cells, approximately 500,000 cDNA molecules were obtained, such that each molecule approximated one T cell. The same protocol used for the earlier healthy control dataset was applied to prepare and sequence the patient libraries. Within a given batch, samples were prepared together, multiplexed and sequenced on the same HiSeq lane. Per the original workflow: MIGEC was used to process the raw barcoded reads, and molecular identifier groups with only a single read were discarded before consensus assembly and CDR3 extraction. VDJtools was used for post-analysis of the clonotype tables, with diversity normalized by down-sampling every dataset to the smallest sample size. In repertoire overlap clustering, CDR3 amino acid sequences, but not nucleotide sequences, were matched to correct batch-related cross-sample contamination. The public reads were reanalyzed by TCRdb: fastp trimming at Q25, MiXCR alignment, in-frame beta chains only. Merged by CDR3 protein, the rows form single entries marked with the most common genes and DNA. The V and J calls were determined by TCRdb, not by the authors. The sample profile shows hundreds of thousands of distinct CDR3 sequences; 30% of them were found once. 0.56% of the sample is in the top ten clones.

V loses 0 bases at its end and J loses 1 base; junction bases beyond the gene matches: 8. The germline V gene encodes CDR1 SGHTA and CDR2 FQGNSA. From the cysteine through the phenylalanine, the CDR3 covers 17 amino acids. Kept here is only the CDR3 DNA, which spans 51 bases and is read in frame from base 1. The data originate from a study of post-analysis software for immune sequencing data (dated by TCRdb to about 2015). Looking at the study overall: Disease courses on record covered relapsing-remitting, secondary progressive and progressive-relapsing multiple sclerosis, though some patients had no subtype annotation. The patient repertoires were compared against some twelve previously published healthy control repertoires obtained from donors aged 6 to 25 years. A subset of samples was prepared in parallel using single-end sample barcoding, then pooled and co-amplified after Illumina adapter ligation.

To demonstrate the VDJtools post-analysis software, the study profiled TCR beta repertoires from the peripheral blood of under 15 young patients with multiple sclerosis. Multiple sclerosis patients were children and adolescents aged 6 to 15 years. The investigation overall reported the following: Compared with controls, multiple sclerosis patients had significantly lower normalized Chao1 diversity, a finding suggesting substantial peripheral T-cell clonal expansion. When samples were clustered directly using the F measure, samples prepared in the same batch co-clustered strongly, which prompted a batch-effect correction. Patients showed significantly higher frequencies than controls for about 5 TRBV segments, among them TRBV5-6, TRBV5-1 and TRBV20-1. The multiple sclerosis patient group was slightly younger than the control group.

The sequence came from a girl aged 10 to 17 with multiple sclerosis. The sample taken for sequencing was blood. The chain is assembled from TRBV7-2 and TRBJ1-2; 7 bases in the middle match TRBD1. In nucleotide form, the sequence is TGTGCCAGCAGCTTAGCGCCGGGACAGAGAATTAACTATGGCTACACCTTC. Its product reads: CASSLAPGQRINYGYTF.